Below are 6 T cell receptor beta chains sequenced from a single sample in a study of Tregs in tolerant kidney transplant recipients. Measured with immunoSEQ multiplex PCR; TCRdb has only the in-frame clones, and not every one. Of 60,000 to 65,000 clones listed, under 98% are singletons. The sequenced sample was Tregs from blood, obtained before the transplant. Every receptor here comes from a human donor who received a combined kidney and bone marrow transplant.

The chain couples TRBV4-3 to TRBJ1-2; D uncertain. The CDR3 runs 16 residues. V was pared by 0 bases and J by 4 bases, with 15 bases between. The germline gives CDR1 LGHNA, CDR2 YSLEER. CDR3 amino acids: CASSQDLEGYFYGYTF. In DNA, the CDR3 is TGCGCCAGCAGCCAAGATCTGGAGGGTTATTTCTATGGCTACACCTTC.

The chain joins TRBV27 to TRBJ1-3, with D possibly being TRBD1 (6 bases). CDR1 is MNHEY and CDR2 is SMNVEV in the germline V gene (reference sequence). V lost 5 bases and J 2 bases, leaving 10 bases between the germline ends. CDR3 size: 14 residues. CDR3 sequence: CASSATGPGNTIYF. Written as DNA, the CDR3 is TGTGCCAGCAGTGCAACAGGGCCTGGAAACACCATATATTTT.

This rearrangement joins TRBV4-2 to TRBJ2-6, with 8 bases lining up with TRBD1. The CDR3 consists of 18 residues. V shed 1 base, J shed 3 bases, and the junction held 8 bases outside the gene matches. Germline assignment: CDR1 LGHNA and CDR2 YNFKEQ. DNA for the CDR3: TGTGCCAGCAGCCAAGTTCAAGCAGGGGGCGGTGGGGCCAACGTCCTGACTTTC. This sequence encodes CASSQVQAGGGGANVLTF.

The chain joins TRBV5-1 to TRBJ2-1; TRBD2 agrees at 11 bases. The V gene end was trimmed by 1 base and the J gene end by 8 bases; junction bases not matched to a gene: 8. Germline CDR1 is SGHRS and CDR2 is YFSETQ. This CDR3 has 16 residues. CDR3 in DNA: TGCGCCAGCAGCTTGTCTATAGCGGGGGGGCTCGATGAGCAGTTCTTC. Residues: CASSLSIAGGLDEQFF.

The CDR3 region is CASSLPPSGRAPYNEQFF. Here the CDR3 DNA reads TGCGCCAGCAGTCTCCCCCCCAGCGGGAGGGCCCCCTACAATGAGCAGTTCTTC. The chain employs TRBV23-1 and TRBJ2-1, with 10 bases aligning to TRBD2. TRBV23-1 counts as an open reading frame of uncertain function. This CDR3 contains 18 residues. Trimming cost V 4 bases and J 2 bases; bases outside gene matches: 11.

This chain's CDR3 is CASSLDSGGIYNEQFF. The CDR3 DNA reads TGCGCCAGCAGCTTAGATAGCGGGGGGATCTACAATGAGCAGTTCTTC. V usage is TRBV5-1 and J usage is TRBJ2-1; 10 nucleotides align to TRBD2. The CDR3 is 16 residues long. Germline CDR1 is SGHRS and CDR2 is YFSETQ. The junction had 5 bases not matched to a gene; V was cut back by 2 bases and J by 3 bases.